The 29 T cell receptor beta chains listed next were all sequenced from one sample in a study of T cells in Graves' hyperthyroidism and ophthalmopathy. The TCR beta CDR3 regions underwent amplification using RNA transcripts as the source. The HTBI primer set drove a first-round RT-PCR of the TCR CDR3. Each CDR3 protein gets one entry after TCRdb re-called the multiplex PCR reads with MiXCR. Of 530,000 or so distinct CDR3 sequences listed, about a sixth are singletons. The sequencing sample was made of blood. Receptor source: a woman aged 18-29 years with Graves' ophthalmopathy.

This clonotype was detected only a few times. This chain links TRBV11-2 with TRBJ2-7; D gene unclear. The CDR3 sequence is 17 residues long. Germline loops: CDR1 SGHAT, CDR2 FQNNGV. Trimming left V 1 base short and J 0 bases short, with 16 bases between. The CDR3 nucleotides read TGTGCCAGCAGCTTAGCCTATCCCGTCTCGAGCTCCTACGAGCAGTACTTC. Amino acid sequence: CASSLAYPVSSSYEQYF.

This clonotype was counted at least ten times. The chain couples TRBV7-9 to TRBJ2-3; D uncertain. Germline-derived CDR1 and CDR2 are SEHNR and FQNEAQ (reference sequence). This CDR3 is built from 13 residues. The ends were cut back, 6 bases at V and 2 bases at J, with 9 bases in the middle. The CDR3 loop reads CASSLPLTDTQYF. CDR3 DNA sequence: TGTGCCAGCAGTCTCCCCCTCACAGATACGCAGTATTTT.

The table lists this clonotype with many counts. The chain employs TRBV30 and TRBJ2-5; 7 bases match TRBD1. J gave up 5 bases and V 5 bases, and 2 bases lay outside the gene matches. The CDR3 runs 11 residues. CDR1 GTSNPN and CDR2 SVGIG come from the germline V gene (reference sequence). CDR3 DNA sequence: TGTGCCTGGGCGGACAGGGAGACCCAGTACTTC. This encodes CAWADRETQYF.

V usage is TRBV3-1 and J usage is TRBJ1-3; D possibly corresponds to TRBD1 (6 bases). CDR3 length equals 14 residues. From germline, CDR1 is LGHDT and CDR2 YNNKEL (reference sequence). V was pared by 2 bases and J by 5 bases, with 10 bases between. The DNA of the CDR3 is TGTGCCAGCAGCCAAAAGGGGGTTCGAAACACCATATATTTT. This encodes CASSQKGVRNTIYF.

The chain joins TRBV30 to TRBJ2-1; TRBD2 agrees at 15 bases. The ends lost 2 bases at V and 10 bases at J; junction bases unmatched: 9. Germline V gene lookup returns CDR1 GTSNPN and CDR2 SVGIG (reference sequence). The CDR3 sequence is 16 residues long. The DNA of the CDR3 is TGTGCCTGGAGTCGAGGACTAGCGGGAGGGCCGGACGAGCAGTTCTTC. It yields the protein CAWSRGLAGGPDEQFF. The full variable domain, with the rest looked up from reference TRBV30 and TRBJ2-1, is SQTIHQWPATLVQPVGSPLSLECTVEGTSNPNLYWYRQAAGRGLQLLFYSVGIGQISSEVPQNLSASRPQDRQFILSSKKLLLSDSGFYLCAWSRGLAGGPDEQFFGPGTRLTVL.

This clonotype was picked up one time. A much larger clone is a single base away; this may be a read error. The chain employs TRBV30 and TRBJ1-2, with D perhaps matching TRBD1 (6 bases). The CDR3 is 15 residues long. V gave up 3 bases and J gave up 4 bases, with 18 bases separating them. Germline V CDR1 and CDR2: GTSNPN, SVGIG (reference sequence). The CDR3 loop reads CAWRSRGASSYGYTF. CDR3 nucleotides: TGTGCCTGGAGGAGCAGGGGAGCGTCTAGCTATGGCTACACCTTC.

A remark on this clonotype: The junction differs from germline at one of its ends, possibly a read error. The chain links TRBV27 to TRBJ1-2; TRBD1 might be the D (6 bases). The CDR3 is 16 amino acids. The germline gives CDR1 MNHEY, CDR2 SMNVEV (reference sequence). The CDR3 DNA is TGTGCCAGCAGTTTATGGGGCCTACAGGGTAACTACGGCTACACCTTC. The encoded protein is CASSLWGLQGNYGYTF.

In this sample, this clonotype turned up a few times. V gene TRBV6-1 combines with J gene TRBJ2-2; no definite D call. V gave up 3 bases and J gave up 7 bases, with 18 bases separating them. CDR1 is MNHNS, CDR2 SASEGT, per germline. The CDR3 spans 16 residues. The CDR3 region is CASSDLQSRLGGELFF. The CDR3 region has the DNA TGTGCCAGCAGTGATCTCCAGAGTCGACTGGGCGGGGAGCTGTTTTTT.

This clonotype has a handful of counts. The CDR3 loop reads CATSDPGTHPDTQYF. As DNA, the CDR3 is TGTGCCACCAGTGATCCCGGGACTCACCCAGATACGCAGTATTTT. The chain joins TRBV24-1 to TRBJ2-3, with a weak D call TRBD2 (6 bases). The length of the CDR3 is 15 residues. The germline CDR1 and CDR2 sequences are KGHDR and SFDVKD. V lost 3 bases, J lost 4 bases, and 13 bases lay in between.

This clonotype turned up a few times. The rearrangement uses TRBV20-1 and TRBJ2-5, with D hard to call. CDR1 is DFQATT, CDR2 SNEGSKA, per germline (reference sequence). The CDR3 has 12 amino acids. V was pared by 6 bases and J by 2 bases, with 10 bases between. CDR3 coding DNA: TGCAGTGCCCAGCTTCGTCAAGAGACCCAGTACTTC. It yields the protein CSAQLRQETQYF.

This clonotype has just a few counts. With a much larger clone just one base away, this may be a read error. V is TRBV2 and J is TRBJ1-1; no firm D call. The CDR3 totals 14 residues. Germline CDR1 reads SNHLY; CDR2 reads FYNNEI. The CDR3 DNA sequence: TGTGCCAGCAGAAGTACCTTTTACAACACTGGAGCTTTCTTT. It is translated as CASRSTFYNTGAFF.

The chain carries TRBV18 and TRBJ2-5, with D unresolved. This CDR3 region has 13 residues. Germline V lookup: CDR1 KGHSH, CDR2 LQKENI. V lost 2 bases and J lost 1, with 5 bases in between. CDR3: CASSPNSQETQYF. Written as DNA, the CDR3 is TGTGCCAGCTCACCAAACAGCCAAGAGACCCAGTACTTC.

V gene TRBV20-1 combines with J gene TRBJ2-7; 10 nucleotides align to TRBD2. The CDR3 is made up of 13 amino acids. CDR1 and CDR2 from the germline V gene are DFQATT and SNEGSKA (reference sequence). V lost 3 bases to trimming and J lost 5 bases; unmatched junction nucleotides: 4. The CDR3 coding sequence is TGCAGTGCTAGGGTTCTAGCGGGAGACGAGCAGTACTTC. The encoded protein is CSARVLAGDEQYF.

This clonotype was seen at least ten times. Here the CDR3 reads CASRGDPTHEQYF. Here the CDR3 DNA reads TGTGCCAGCAGGGGAGACCCGACCCACGAGCAGTACTTC. The chain links TRBV6-1 to TRBJ2-7; perhaps TRBD2 as D (5 bases). V lost 6 bases to trimming and J lost 5 bases, with 14 bases between them. The germline CDR1 and CDR2 sequences are MNHNS and SASEGT. The CDR3 sequence is 13 residues long.

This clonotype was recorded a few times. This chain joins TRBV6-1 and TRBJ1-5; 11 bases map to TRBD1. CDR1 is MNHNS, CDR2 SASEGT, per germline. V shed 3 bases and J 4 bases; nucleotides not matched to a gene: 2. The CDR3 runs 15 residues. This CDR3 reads CASSEDRGRNQPQHF. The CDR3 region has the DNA TGTGCCAGCAGTGAGGACAGGGGGCGGAATCAGCCCCAGCATTTT.

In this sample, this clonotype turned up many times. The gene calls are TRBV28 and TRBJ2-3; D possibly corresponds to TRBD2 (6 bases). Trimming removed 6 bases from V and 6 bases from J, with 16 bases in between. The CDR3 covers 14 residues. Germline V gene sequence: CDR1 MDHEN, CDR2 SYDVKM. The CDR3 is CASSSGVRWDTQYF. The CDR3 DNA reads TGTGCCAGCAGCTCGGGGGTAAGATGGGATACGCAGTATTTT. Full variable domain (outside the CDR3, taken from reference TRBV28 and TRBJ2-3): DVKVTQSSRYLVKRTGEKVFLECVQDMDHENMFWYRQDPGLGLRLIYFSYDVKMKEKGDIPEGYSVSREKKERFSLILESASTNQTSMYLCASSSGVRWDTQYFGPGTRLTVL.

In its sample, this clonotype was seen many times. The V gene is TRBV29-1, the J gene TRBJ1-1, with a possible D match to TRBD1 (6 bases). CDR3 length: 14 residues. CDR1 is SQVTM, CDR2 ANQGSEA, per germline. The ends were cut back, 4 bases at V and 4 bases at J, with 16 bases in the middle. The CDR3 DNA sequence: TGCAGCGTTGCTCAGGGGATTGGGGGCACTGAAGCTTTCTTT. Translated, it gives CSVAQGIGGTEAFF.

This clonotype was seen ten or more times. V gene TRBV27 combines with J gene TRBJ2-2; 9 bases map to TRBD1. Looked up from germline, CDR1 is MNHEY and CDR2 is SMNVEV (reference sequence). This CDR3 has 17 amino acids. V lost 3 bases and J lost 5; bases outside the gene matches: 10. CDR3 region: CASSLTAGTGITGELFF. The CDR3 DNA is TGTGCCAGCAGTTTGACAGCCGGGACAGGGATTACCGGGGAGCTGTTTTTT.

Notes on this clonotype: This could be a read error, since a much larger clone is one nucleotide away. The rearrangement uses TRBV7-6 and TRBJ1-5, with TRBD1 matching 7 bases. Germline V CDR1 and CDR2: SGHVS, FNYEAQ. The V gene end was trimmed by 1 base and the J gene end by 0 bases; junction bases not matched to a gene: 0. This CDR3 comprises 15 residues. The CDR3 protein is CASSLGDSSNQPQHF. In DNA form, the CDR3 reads TGTGCCAGCAGCTTAGGGGACAGTAGCAATCAGCCCCAGCATTTT.

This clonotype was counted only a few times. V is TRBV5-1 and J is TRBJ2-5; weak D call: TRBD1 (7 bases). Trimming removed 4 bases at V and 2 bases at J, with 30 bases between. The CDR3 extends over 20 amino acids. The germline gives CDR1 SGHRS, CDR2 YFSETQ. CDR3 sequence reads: CASSLGGTELALGHQETQYF. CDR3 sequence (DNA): TGCGCCAGCAGCCTTGGGGGGACAGAACTGGCCCTGGGGCATCAAGAGACCCAGTACTTC.

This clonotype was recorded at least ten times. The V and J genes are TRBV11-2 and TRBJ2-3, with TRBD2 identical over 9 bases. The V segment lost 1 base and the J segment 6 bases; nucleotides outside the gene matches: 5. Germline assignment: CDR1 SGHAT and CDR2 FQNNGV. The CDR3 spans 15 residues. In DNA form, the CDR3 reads TGTGCCAGCAGCTTAGGAGGCGGGAGGGCCGATACGCAGTATTTT. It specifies CASSLGGGRADTQYF.

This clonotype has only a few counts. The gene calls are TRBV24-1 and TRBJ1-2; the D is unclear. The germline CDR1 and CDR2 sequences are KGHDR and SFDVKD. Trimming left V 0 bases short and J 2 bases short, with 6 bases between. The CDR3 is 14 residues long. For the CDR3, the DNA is TGTGCCACCAGTGATTTGGGGCAGAACTATGGCTACACCTTC. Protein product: CATSDLGQNYGYTF.

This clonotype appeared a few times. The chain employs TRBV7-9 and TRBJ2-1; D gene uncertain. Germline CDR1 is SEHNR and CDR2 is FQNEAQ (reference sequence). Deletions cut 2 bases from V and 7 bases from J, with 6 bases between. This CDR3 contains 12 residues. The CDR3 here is CASSLFKNEQFF. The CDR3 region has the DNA TGTGCCAGCAGCTTATTCAAGAATGAGCAGTTCTTC.

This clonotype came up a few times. Written as DNA, the CDR3 is TGCGCCAGCAGCTTGGACACTCCTTATGGCTACACCTTC. This encodes CASSLDTPYGYTF. V is TRBV5-1 and J is TRBJ1-2; D gene ambiguous. V was pared by 0 bases and J by 5 bases, with 8 bases between. The CDR3 totals 13 residues. CDR1 is SGHRS and CDR2 is YFSETQ in the germline V gene.

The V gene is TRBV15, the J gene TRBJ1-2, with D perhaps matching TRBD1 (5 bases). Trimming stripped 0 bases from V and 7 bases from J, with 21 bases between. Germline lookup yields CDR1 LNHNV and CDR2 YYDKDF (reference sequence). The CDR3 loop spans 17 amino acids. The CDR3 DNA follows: TGTGCCACCAGCAGAGATGGTTTCGGGGCAGAAAGGCCTGGCTACACCTTC. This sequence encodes CATSRDGFGAERPGYTF.

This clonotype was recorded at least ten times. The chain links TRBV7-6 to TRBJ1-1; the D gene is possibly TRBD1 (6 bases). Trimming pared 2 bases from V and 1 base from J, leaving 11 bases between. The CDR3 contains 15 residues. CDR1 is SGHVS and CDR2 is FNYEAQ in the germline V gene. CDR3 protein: CASSLSGTPNTEAFF. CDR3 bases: TGTGCCAGCAGCTTATCCGGGACACCGAACACTGAAGCTTTCTTT.

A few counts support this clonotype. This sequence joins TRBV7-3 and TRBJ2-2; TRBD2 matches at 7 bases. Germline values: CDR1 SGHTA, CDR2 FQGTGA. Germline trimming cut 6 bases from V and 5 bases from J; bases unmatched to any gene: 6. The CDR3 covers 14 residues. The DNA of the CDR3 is TGTGCCAGCAGGGAAGCGGGGAAAACCGGGGAGCTGTTTTTT. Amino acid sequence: CASREAGKTGELFF.

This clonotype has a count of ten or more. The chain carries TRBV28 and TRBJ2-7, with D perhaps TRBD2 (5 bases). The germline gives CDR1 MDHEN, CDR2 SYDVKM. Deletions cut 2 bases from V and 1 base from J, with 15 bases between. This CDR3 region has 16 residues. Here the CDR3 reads CASSLPQDSVSYEQYF. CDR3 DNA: TGTGCCAGCAGTTTACCCCAGGATAGCGTGTCCTACGAGCAGTACTTC.

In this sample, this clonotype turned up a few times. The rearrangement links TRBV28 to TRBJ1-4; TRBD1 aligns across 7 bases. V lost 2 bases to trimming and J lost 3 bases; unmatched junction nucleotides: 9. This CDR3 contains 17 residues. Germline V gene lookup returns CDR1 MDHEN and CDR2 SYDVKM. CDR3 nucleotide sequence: TGTGCCAGCAGTTTAATCATCGGGCAGGGGGCTAATGAAAAACTGTTTTTT. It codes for CASSLIIGQGANEKLFF.